Listed here is a single T cell receptor (beta chain). Its specificity is not known. These data are taken from a study of early T cells in non-severe SARS-CoV-2 infection. The wider study: The authors sequenced bulk RNA from unsorted whole blood, leaving chains unpaired. Whole-study findings and limits: Clonotype matching in VDJdb favored anti-spike CD8 responses and did not capture private and CD4 specificities.

The CDR3 has 17 amino acids. Losses at the gene ends were 6 bases for V and 1 base for J; bases not matched to a gene: 8. The germline gives CDR1 SQVTM, CDR2 ANQGSEA. Researchers attached unique molecular identifiers to individual cDNA molecules. TCRdb re-derived calls from the 5' RACE reads in MiXCR, one entry per CDR3 protein. Of roughly 60,000 distinct CDR3 sequences detected, 10% to 15% appear once; the ten largest clones hold around 4.7%. This chain uses TRBV29-1 with TRBJ2-1, with 14 bases aligning to TRBD2. Sequences were obtained from whole blood. The source is an adult who was a healthcare worker with PCR-confirmed SARS-CoV-2 infection or an uninfected control (not recorded which). The CDR3 region is CSVTGLAGEGSYNEQFF. In DNA form, the CDR3 reads TGCAGCGTAACGGGACTAGCGGGAGAGGGATCCTACAATGAGCAGTTCTTC.